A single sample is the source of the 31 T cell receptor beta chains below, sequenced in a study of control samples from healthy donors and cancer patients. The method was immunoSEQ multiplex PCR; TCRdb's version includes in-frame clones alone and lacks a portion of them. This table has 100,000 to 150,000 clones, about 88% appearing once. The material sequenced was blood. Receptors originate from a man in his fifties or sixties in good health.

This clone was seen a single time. The CDR3, as DNA: TGTGCCAGCAGCCAGGGCCTATCCTACGAGCAGTACTTC. Residues: CASSQGLSYEQYF. This sequence joins TRBV2 and TRBJ2-7; a weak D match, TRBD1 (5 bases). CDR1 is SNHLY and CDR2 is FYNNEI in the germline V gene. The CDR3 is made up of 13 amino acids. V lost 6 bases and J lost 1, with 10 bases in between. Looking up the rest from reference TRBV2 and TRBJ2-7 gives the full variable domain: EPEVTQTPSHQVTQMGQEVILRCVPISNHLYFYWYRQILGQKVEFLVSFYNNEISEKSEIFDDQFSVERPDGSNFTLKIRSTKLEDSAMYFCASSQGLSYEQYFGPGTRLTVT.

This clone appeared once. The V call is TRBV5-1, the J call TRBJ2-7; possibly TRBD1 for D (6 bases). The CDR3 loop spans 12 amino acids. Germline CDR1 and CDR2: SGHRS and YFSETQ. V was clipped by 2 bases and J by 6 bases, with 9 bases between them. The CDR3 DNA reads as TGCGCCAGCAGCTTAGGGGGTCCCGAGCAGTACTTC. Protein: CASSLGGPEQYF.

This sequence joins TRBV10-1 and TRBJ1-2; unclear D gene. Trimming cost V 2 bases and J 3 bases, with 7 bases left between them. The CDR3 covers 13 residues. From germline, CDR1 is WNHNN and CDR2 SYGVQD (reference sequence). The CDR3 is CASSEGTDYGYTF. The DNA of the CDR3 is TGCGCCAGCAGTGAGGGCACCGACTATGGCTACACCTTC.

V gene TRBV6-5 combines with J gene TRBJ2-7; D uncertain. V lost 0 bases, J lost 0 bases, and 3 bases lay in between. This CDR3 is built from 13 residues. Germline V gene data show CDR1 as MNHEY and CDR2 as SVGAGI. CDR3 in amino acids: CASSYSPSYEQYF. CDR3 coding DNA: TGTGCCAGCAGTTACTCCCCCTCCTACGAGCAGTACTTC.

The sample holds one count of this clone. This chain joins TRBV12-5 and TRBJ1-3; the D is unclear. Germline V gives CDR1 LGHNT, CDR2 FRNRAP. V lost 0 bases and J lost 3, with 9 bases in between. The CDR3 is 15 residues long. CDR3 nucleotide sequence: TGTGCTAGTGGTTTGGTAGGAACAAATGGAAACACCATATATTTT. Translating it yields CASGLVGTNGNTIYF.

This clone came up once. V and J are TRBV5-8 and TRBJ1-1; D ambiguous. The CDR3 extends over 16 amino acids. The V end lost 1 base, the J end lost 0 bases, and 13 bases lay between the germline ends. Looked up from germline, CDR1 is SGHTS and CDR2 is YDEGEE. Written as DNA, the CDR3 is TGTGCCAGCAGCTTGTCTCCGACACACATGAACACTGAAGCTTTCTTT. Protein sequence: CASSLSPTHMNTEAFF.

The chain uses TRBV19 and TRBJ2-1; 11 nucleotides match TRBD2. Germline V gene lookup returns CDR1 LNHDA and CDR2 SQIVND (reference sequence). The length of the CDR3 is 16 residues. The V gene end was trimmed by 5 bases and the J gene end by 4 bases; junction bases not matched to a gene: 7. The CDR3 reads CASSARLAGSYNEQFF. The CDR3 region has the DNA TGTGCCAGTAGTGCCCGACTAGCGGGGTCTTACAATGAGCAGTTCTTC.

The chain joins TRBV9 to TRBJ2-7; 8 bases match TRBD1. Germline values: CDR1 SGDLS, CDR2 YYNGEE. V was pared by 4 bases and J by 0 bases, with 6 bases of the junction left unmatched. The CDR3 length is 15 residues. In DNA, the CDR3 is TGTGCCAGCAGCAGCGGAGGGACAGGCTCCTACGAGCAGTACTTC. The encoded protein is CASSSGGTGSYEQYF.

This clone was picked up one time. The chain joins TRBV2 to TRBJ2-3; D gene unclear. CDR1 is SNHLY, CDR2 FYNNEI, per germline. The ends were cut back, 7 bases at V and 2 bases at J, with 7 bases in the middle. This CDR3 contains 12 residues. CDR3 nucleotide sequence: TGTGCCAGCACGAGAACCACAGATACGCAGTATTTT. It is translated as CASTRTTDTQYF. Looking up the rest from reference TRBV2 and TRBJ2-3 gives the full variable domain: EPEVTQTPSHQVTQMGQEVILRCVPISNHLYFYWYRQILGQKVEFLVSFYNNEISEKSEIFDDQFSVERPDGSNFTLKIRSTKLEDSAMYFCASTRTTDTQYFGPGTRLTVL.

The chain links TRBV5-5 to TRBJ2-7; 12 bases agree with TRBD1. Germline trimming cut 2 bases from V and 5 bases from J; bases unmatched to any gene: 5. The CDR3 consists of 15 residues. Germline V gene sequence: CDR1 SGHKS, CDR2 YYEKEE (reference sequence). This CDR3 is CASSFFGTGGHEQYF. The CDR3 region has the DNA TGTGCCAGCAGCTTTTTTGGGACAGGGGGCCACGAGCAGTACTTC.

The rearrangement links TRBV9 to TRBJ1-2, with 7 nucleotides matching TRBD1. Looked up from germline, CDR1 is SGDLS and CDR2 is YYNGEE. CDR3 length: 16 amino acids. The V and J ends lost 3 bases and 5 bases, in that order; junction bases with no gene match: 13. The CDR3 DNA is TGTGCCAGCAGCGCCCCAGTCGACAGGGCTGGGTATGGCTACACCTTC. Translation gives CASSAPVDRAGYGYTF.

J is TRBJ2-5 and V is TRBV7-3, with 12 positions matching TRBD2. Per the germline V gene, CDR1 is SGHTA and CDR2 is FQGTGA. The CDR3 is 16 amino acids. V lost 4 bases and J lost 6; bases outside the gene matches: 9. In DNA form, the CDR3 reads TGTGCCAGCAGCTCAGCTAGCGGGGGGGCCTGGAAGACCCAGTACTTC. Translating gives CASSSASGGAWKTQYF.

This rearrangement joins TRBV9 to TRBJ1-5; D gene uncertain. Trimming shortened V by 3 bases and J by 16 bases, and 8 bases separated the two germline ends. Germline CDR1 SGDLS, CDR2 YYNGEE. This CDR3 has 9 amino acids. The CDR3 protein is CASSAPDHF. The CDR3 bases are TGTGCCAGCAGCGCTCCCGATCATTTT.

CDR3 nucleotides: TGTGCCAGCTCAGCCGGGACTGAGAACACCGGGGAGCTGTTTTTT. Its protein product is CASSAGTENTGELFF. The chain combines TRBV18 with TRBJ2-2; weak D call: TRBD2 (6 bases). Between the trimmed V and J ends, which lost 5 bases and 1 base, there was a span of 11 bases. Germline V CDR1 and CDR2: KGHSH, LQKENI. This CDR3 is built from 15 residues.

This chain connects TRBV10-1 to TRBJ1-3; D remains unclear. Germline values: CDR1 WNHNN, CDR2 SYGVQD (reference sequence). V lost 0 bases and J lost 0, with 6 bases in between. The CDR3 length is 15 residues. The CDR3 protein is CASSESEDSGNTIYF. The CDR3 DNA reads TGCGCCAGCAGTGAGTCGGAGGACTCTGGAAACACCATATATTTT.

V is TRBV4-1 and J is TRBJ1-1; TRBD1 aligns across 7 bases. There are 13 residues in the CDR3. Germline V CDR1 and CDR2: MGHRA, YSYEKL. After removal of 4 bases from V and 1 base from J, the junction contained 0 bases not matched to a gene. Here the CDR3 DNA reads TGCGCCAGCAGCCGGACAGGGAACACTGAAGCTTTCTTT. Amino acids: CASSRTGNTEAFF.

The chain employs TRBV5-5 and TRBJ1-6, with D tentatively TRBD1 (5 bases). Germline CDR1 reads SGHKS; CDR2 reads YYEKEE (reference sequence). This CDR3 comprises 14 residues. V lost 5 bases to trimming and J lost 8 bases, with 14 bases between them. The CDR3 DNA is TGTGCCAGCAGAACAACAGGAGGTTATTCACCCCTCCACTTT. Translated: CASRTTGGYSPLHF.

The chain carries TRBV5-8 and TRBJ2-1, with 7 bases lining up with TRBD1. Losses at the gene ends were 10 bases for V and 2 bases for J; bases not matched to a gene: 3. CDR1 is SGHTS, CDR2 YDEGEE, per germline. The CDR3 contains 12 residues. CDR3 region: CAGQVPYNEQFF. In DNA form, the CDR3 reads TGTGCCGGACAGGTGCCCTACAATGAGCAGTTCTTC. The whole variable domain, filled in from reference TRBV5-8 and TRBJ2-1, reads EAGVTQSPTHLIKTRGQQATLRCSPISGHTSVYWYQQALGLGLQFLLWYDEGEERNRGNFPPRFSGRQFPNYSSELNVNALELEDSALYLCAGQVPYNEQFFGPGTRLTVL.

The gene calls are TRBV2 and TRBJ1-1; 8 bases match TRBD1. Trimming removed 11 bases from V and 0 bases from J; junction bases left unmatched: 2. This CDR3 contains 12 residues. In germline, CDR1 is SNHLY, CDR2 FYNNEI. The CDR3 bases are TGTGCCGGGACAGGTTTGAACACTGAAGCTTTCTTT. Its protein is CAGTGLNTEAFF.

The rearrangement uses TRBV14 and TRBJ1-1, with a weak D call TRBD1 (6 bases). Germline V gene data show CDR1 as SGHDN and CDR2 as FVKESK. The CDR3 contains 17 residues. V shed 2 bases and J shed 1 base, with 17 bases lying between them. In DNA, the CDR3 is TGTGCCAGCAGCCAATCACTTTTTCTAGGGGGGAACACTGAAGCTTTCTTT. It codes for CASSQSLFLGGNTEAFF.

The CDR3 spells CASSPNTGELFF. CDR3 sequence (DNA): TGTGCCAGCAGCCCGAACACCGGGGAGCTGTTTTTT. The rearrangement joins TRBV11-2 to TRBJ2-2, with no clear D. Germline CDR1 and CDR2: SGHAT and FQNNGV. CDR3 size: 12 residues. Trimming removed 5 bases at V and 0 bases at J, with 1 base between.

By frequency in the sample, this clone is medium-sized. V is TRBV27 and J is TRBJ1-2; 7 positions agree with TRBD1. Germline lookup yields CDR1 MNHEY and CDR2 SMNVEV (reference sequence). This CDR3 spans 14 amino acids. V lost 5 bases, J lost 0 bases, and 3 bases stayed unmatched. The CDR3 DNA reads TGTGCCAGCAGTGTCCAGGGGGCTAACTATGGCTACACCTTC. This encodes CASSVQGANYGYTF.

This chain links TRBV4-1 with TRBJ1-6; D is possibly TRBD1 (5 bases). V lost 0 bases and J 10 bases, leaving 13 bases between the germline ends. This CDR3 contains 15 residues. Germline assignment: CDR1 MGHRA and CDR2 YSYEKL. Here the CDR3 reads CASSQEAGGRSPLHF. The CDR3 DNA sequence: TGCGCCAGCAGCCAAGAGGCGGGGGGTAGGTCACCCCTCCACTTT.

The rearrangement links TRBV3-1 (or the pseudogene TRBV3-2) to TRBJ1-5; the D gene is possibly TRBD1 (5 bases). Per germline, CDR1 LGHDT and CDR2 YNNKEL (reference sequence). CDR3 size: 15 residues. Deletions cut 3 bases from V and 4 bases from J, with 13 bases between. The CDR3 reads CASSQDNNLNQPQHF. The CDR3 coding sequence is TGTGCCAGCAGCCAGGACAATAACCTTAATCAGCCCCAGCATTTT.

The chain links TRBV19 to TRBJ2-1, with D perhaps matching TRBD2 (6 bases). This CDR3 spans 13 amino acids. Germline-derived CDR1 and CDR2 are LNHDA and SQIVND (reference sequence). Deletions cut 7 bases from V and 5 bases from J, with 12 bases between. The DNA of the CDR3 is TGTGCCAGTAATCTCGGGGGTAACAATGAGCAGTTCTTC. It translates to CASNLGGNNEQFF. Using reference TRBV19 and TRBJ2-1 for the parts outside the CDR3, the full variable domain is DGGITQSPKYLFRKEGQNVTLSCEQNLNHDAMYWYRQDPGQGLRLIYYSQIVNDFQKGDIAEGYSVSREKKESFPLTVTSAQKNPTAFYLCASNLGGNNEQFFGPGTRLTVL.

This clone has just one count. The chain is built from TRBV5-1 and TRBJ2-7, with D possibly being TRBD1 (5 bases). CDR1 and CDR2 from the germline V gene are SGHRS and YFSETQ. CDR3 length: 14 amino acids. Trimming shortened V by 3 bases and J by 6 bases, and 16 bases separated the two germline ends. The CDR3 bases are TGCGCCAGCAGCTGGGGTGGGGCAGAAACCGAGCAGTACTTC. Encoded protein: CASSWGGAETEQYF.

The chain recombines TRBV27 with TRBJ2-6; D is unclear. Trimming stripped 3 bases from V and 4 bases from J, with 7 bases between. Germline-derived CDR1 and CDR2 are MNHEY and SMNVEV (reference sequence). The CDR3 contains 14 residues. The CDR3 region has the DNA TGTGCCAGCAGTTTTAGTCTCGGGGCCAACGTCCTGACTTTC. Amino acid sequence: CASSFSLGANVLTF.

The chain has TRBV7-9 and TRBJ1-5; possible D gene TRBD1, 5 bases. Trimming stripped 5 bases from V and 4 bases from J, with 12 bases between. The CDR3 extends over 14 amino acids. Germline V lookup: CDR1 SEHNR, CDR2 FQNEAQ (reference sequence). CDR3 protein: CASSPSGWNQPQHF. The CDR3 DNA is TGTGCCAGCAGCCCCTCAGGGTGGAATCAGCCCCAGCATTTT.

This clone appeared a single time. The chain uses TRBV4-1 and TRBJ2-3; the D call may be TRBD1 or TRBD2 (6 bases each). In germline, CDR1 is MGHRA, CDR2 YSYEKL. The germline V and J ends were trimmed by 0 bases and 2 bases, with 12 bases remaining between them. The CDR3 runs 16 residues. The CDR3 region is CASSQDRGRTTDTQYF. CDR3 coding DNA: TGCGCCAGCAGCCAAGATAGGGGGAGGACCACAGATACGCAGTATTTT.

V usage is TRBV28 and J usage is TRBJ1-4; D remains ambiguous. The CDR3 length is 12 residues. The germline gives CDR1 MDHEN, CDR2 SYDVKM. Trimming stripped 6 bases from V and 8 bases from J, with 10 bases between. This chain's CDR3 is CASSPFGEKLFF. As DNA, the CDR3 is TGTGCCAGCAGCCCCTTTGGGGAAAAACTGTTTTTT.

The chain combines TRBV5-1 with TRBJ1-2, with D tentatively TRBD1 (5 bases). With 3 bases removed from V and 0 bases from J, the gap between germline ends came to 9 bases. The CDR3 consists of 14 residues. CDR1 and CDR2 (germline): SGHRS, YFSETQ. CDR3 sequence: CASSWGEANYGYTF. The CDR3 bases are TGCGCCAGCAGCTGGGGGGAGGCTAACTATGGCTACACCTTC.